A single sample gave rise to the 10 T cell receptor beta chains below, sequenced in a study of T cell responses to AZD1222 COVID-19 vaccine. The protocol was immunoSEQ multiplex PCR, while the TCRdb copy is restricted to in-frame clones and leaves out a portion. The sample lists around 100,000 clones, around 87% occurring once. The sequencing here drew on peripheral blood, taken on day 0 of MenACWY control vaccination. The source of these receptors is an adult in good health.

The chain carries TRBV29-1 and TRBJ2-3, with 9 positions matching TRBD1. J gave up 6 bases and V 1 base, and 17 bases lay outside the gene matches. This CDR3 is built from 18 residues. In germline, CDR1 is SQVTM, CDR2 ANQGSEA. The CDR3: CSVEVFGQGPSRFDTQYF. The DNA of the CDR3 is TGCAGCGTTGAAGTTTTCGGACAGGGGCCTTCGAGATTCGATACGCAGTATTTT.

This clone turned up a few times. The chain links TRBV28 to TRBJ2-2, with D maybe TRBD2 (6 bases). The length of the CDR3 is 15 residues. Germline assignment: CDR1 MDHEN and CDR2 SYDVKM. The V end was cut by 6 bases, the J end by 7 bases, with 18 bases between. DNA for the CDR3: TGTGCCAGCAGGCTCACGGGAGAAGAGGTCGGGGAGCTGTTTTTT. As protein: CASRLTGEEVGELFF.

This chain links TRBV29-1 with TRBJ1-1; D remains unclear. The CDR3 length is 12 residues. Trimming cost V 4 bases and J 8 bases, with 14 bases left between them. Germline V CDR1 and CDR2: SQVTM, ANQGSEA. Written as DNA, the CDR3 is TGCAGCGTTGGGTCCGGATGGGGAGAAGCTTTCTTT. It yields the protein CSVGSGWGEAFF.

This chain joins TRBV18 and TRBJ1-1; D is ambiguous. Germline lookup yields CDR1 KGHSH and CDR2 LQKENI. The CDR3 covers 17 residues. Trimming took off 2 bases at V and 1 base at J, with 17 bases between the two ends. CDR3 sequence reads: CASSPRSSAGANTEAFF. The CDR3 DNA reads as TGTGCCAGCTCACCAAGGAGTTCTGCAGGAGCGAACACTGAAGCTTTCTTT.

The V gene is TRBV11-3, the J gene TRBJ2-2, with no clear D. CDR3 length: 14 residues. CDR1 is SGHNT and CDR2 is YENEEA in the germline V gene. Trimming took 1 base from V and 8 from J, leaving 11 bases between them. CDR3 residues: CASSLVAGSGELFF. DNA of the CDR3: TGTGCCAGCAGCTTAGTAGCTGGTTCGGGGGAGCTGTTTTTT.

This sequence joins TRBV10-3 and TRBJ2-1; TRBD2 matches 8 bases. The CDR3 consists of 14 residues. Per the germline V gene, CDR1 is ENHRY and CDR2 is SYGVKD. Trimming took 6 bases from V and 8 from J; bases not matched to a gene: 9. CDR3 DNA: TGTGCCATCAGCCCGGGACTAGTTAAGGATGAGCAGTTCTTC. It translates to CAISPGLVKDEQFF.

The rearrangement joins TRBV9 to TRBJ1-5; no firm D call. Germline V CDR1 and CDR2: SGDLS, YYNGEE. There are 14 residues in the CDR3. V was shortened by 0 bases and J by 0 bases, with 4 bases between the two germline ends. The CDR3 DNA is TGTGCCAGCAGCGTAGGTGTTAGCAATCAGCCCCAGCATTTT. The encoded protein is CASSVGVSNQPQHF.

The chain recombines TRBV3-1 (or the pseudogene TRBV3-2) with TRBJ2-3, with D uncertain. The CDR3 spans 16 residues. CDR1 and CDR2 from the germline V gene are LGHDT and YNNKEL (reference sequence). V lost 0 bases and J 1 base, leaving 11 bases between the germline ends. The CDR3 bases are TGTGCCAGCAGCCAAGATTACGGCGGAGGCACAGATACGCAGTATTTT. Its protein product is CASSQDYGGGTDTQYF.

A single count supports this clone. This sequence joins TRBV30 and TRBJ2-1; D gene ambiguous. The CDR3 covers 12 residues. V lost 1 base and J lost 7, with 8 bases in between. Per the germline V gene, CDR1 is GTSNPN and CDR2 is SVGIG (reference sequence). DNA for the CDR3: TGTGCCTGGAGTGGGATCGGTAATGAGCAGTTCTTC. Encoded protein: CAWSGIGNEQFF.

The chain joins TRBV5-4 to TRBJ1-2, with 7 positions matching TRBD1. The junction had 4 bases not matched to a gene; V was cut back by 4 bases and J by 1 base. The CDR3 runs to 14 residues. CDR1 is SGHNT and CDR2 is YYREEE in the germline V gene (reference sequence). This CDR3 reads CASSQGQFNYGYTF. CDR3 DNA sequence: TGTGCCAGCAGCCAGGGACAGTTTAACTATGGCTACACCTTC.